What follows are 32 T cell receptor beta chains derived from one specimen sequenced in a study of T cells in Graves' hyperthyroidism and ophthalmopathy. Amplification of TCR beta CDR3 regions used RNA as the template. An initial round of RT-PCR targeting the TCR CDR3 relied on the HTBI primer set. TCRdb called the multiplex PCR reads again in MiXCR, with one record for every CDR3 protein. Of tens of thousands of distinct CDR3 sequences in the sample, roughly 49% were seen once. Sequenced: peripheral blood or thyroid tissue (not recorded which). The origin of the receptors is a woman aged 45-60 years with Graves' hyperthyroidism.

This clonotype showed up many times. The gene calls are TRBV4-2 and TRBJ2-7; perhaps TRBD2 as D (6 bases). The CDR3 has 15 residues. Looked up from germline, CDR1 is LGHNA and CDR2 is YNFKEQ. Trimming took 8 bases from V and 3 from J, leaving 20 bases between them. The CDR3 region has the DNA TGTGCCAGCGGCTCCCAGACTAGTCATGGCTACGAGCAGTACTTC. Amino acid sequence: CASGSQTSHGYEQYF.

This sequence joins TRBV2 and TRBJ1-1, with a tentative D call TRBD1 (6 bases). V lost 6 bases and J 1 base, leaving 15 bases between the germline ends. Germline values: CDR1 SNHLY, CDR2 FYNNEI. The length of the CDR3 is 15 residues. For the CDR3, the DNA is TGTGCCAGCAGGGACCAGGGGACCACGAACACTGAAGCTTTCTTT. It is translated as CASRDQGTTNTEAFF.

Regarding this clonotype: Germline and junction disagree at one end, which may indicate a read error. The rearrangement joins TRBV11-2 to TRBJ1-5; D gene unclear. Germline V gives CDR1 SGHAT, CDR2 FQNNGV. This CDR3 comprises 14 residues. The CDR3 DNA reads TGTGCCAGCGGCTTAGGGAGCGGCAATCAGCCCCAGCATTTT. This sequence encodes CASGLGSGNQPQHF.

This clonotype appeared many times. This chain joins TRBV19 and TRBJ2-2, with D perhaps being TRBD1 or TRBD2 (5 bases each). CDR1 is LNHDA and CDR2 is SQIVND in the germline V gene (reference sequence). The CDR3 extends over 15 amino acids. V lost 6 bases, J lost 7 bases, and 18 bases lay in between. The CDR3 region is CASSPGPGRGGELFF. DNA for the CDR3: TGTGCCAGTAGCCCTGGCCCGGGACGGGGCGGGGAGCTGTTTTTT. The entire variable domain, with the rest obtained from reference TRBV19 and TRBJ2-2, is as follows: DGGITQSPKYLFRKEGQNVTLSCEQNLNHDAMYWYRQDPGQGLRLIYYSQIVNDFQKGDIAEGYSVSREKKESFPLTVTSAQKNPTAFYLCASSPGPGRGGELFFGEGSRLTVL.

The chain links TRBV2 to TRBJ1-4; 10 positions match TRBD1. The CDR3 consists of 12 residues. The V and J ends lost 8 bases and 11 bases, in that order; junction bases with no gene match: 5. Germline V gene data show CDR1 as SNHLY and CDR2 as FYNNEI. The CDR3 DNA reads TGTGCCAGCGGGACAGGGGCTGACAAACTGTTTTTT. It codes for CASGTGADKLFF.

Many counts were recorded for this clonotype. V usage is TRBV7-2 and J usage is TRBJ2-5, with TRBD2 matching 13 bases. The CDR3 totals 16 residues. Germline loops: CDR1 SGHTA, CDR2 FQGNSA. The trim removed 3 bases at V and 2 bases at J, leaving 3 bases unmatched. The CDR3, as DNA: TGTGCCAGCAGCTTTCAGGGACTAGCGGGACAAGAGACCCAGTACTTC. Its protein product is CASSFQGLAGQETQYF.

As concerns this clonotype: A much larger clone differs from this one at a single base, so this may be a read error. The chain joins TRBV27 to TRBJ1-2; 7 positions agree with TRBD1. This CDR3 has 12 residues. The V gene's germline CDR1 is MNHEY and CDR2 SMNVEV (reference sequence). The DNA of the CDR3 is TGTGCCAGCAGTTCGACAGGAGGGGGCTACGCCTTC. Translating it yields CASSSTGGGYAF.

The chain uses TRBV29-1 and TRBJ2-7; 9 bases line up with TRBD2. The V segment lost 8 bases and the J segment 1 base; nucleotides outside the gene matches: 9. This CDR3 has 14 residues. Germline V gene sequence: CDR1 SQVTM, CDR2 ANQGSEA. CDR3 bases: TGCAGCAGTTTGGCGGGAGGGGGATCCTACGAGCAGTACTTC. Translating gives CSSLAGGGSYEQYF.

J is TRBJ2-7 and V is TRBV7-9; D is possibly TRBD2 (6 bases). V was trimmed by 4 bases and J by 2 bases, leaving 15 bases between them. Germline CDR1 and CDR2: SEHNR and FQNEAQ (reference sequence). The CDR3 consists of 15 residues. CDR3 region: CASSSPGREAYEQYF. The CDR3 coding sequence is TGTGCCAGCAGCTCCCCGGGAAGGGAGGCCTACGAGCAGTACTTC.

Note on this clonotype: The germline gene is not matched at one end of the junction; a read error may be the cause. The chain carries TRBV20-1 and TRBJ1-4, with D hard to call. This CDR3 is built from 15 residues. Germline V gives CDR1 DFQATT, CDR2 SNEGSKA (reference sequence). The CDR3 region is CSAPGLAGVLEKTVF. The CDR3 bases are TGCAGTGCACCAGGACTAGCGGGAGTTTTGGAGAAAACTGTTTTT.

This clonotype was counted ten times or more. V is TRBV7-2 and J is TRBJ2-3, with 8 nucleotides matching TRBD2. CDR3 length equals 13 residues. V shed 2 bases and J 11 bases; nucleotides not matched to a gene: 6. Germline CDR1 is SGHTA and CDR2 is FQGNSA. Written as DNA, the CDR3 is TGTGCCAGCAGCTTATTCCAGCGGGAGTTGCAGTATTTT. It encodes CASSLFQRELQYF.

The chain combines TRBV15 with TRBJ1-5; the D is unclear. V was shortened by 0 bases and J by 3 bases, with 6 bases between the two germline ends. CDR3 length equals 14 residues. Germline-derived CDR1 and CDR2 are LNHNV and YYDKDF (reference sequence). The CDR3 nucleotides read TGTGCCACCAGCAGAGACAGCACCAATCAGCCCCAGCATTTT. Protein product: CATSRDSTNQPQHF.

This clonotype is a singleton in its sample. CDR3 DNA sequence: TGTGCCAGCAGTGCTAGAGAGGACAGGCAGAATTCACCCCTCCACTTT. Translation: CASSAREDRQNSPLHF. The chain recombines TRBV2 with TRBJ1-6; 7 bases align to TRBD1. Germline-derived CDR1 and CDR2 are SNHLY and FYNNEI. There are 16 residues in the CDR3. V lost 4 bases and J lost 7; bases outside the gene matches: 10. The whole variable domain, remainder taken from reference TRBV2 and TRBJ1-6, is EPEVTQTPSHQVTQMGQEVILRCVPISNHLYFYWYRQILGQKVEFLVSFYNNEISEKSEIFDDQFSVERPDGSNFTLKIRSTKLEDSAMYFCASSAREDRQNSPLHFGNGTRLTVT.

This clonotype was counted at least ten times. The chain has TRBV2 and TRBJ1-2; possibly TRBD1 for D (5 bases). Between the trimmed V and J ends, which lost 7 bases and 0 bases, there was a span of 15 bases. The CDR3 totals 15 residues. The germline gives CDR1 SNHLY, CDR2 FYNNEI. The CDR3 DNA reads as TGTGCCAGCACCACGTTAGACAGTCCTAACTATGGCTACACCTTC. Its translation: CASTTLDSPNYGYTF.

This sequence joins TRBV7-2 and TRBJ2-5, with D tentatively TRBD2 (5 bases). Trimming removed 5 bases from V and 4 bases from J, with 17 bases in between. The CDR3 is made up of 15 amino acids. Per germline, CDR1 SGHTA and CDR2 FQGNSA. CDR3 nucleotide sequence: TGTACCAGCAGCCTCAACACCCTGGCGGGAGAGACCCAGTACTTC. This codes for CTSSLNTLAGETQYF.

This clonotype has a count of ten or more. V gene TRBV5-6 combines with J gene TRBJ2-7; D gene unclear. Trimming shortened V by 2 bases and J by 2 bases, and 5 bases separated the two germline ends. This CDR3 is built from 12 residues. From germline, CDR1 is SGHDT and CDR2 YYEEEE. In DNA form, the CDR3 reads TGTGCCAGCAGCTTTGTTCCCTACGAGCAGTACTTC. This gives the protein CASSFVPYEQYF.

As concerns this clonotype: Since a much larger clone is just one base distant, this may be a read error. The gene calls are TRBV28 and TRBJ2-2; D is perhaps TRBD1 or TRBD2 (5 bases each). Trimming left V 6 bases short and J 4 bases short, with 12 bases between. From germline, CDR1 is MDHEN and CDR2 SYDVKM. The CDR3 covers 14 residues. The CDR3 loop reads CASRGDATTGELFF. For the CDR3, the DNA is TGTGCCAGCAGGGGGGACGCTACCACCGGGGAGCTGTTTTTT. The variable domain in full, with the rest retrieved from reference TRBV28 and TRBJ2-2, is DVKVTQSSRYLVKRTGEKVFLECVQDMDHENMFWYRQDPGLGLRLIYFSYDVKMKEKGDIPEGYSVSREKKERFSLILESASTNQTSMYLCASRGDATTGELFFGEGSRLTVL.

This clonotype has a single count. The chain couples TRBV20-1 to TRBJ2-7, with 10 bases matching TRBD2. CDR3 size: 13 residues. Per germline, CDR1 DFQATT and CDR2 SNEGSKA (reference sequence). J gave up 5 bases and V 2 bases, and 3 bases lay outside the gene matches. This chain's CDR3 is CSARLAGDHEQYF. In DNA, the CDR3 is TGCAGTGCTAGACTAGCGGGAGACCACGAGCAGTACTTC.

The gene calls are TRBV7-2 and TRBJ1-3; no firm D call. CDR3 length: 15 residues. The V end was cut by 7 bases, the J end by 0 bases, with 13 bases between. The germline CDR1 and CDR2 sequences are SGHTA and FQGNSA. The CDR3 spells CASNWVSASGNTIYF. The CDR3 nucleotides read TGTGCCAGCAACTGGGTTTCGGCCTCTGGAAACACCATATATTTT.

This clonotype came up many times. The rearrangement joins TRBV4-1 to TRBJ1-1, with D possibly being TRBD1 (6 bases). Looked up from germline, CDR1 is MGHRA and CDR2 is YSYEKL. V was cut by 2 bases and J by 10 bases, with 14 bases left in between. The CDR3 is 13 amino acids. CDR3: CASSQTSGQTAFF. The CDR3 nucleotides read TGCGCCAGCAGCCAAACCTCGGGACAAACAGCTTTCTTT.

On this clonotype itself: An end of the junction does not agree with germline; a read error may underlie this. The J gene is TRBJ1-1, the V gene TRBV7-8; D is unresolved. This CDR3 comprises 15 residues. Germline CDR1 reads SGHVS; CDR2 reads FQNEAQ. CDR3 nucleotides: TGTGCCAGCAGCTTACCAGGCGGTGTGAACGCTGAAGCTTTCTTT. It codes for CASSLPGGVNAEAFF.

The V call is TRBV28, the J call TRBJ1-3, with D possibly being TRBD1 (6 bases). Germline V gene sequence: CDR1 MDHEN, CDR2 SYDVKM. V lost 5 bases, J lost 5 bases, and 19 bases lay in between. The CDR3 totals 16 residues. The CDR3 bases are TGTGCCAGCAGTCCGGCAAAGGGGGGGGAAAGAAACACCATATATTTT. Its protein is CASSPAKGGERNTIYF.

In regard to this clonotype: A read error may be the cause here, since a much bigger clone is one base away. The CDR3 coding sequence is TGTGCCAGCAGCCGGGCGGGGGGGCCAAAAACCGGGGAGCTGTTTTTT. Translating it yields CASSRAGGPKTGELFF. The chain has TRBV4-2 and TRBJ2-2, with 9 bases that match TRBD2. The germline V gene encodes CDR1 LGHNA and CDR2 YNFKEQ. The V segment lost 4 bases and the J segment 5 bases; nucleotides outside the gene matches: 8. The CDR3 is 16 residues long.

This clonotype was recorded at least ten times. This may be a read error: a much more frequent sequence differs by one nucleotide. The CDR3 sequence is CASSQRGREQYF. Written as DNA, the CDR3 is TGTGCCAGCAGTCAGCGGGGTCGGGAGCAGTACTTC. V gene TRBV2 combines with J gene TRBJ2-7; 7 bases map to TRBD2. The CDR3 consists of 12 residues. Unmatched junction bases numbered 5, after V lost 5 bases and J lost 7 bases. Germline CDR1 reads SNHLY; CDR2 reads FYNNEI.

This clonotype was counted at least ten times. The CDR3 coding sequence is TGTGCCAGCAGCGTAAACGATGCAGATACGCAGTATTTT. This encodes CASSVNDADTQYF. The chain is built from TRBV9 and TRBJ2-3; D is undetermined. V lost 1 base, J lost 4 bases, and 7 bases lay in between. There are 13 residues in the CDR3. Germline V CDR1 and CDR2: SGDLS, YYNGEE.

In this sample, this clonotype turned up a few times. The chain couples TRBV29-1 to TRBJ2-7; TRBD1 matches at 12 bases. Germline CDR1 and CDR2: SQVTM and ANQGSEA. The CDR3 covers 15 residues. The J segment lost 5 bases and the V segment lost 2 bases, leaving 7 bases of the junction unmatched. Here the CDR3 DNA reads TGCAGCGTTGAAAGGGGGACAGGGGGCTTTCACGAGCAGTACTTC. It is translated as CSVERGTGGFHEQYF.

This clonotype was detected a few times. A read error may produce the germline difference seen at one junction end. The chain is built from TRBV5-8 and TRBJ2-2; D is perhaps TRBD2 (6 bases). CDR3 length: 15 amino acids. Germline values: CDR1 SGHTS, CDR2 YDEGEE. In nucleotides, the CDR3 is TGTGCCAGCAGCTTGGTCGCCGGGGGTACCGGGGGGCTGTTTTTT. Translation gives CASSLVAGGTGGLFF.

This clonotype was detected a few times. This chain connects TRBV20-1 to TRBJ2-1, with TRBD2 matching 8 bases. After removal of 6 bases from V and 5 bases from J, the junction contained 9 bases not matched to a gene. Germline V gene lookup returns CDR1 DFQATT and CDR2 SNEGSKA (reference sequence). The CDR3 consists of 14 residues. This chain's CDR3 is CSANREGLNNEQFF. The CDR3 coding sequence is TGCAGTGCCAATCGGGAGGGCCTAAACAATGAGCAGTTCTTC.

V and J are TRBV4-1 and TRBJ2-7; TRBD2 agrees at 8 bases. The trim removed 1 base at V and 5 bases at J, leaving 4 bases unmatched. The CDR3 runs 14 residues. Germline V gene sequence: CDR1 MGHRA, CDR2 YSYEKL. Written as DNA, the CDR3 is TGCGCCAGCAGCCAAGGCGTAGCGGGACACGAGCAGTACTTC. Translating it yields CASSQGVAGHEQYF.

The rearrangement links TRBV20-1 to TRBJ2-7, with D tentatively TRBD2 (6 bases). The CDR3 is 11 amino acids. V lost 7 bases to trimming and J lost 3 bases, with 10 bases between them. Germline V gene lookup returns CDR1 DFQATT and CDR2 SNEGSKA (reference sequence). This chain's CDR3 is CSGRDHYEQYF. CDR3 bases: TGCAGTGGGCGGGACCACTACGAGCAGTACTTC.

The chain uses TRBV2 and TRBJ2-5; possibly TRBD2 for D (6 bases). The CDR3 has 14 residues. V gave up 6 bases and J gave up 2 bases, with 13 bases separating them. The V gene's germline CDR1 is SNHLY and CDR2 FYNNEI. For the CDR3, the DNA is TGTGCCAGCAGCGTAGGCGGGGTGCAAGAGACCCAGTACTTC. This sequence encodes CASSVGGVQETQYF.

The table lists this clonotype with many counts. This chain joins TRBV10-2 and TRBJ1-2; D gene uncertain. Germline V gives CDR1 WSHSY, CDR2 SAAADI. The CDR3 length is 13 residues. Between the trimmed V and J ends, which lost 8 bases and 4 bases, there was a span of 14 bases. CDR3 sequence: CASATSGVYGYTF. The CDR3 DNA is TGCGCCAGCGCAACTTCTGGGGTCTATGGCTACACCTTC.